A single T cell receptor beta chain is shown here with its context. The data derive from a study of T cells after posttransplantation cyclophosphamide. TCRdb's copy holds only in-frame clones and misses some; the assay was immunoSEQ multiplex PCR. This repertoire shows approximately 52,000 clones, more than 70% found once; its top ten account for approximately 2.6%. CDR1 SGHTA and CDR2 FQGNSA come from the germline V gene. V lost 5 bases to trimming and J lost 8 bases; unmatched junction nucleotides: 9. The CDR3 sequence is 14 residues long. The receptor comes from a man under 40 with a blood cancer, CMV-positive, and with a related stem cell donor. The J gene is TRBJ1-2, the V gene TRBV7-2; 9 nucleotides line up with TRBD1. The sample consisted of PBMCs. The chain's CDR3 is CASSPNRGQGGYTF. The CDR3 region has the DNA TGTGCCAGCAGCCCAAACAGGGGGCAAGGGGGCTACACCTTC. The full variable domain, in which reference TRBV7-2 and TRBJ1-2 provide the parts outside the CDR3, is GAGVSQSPSNKVTEKGKDVELRCDPISGHTALYWYRQSLGQGLEFLIYFQGNSAPDKSGLPSDRFSAERTGGSVSTLTIQRTQQEDSAVYLCASSPNRGQGGYTFGSGTRLTVV.